Below, 8 T cell receptor beta chains from the same sample are listed, as sequenced in a study of blood T cell repertoires in COVID-19 (dated by TCRdb to 2019 to 2021). Preparation of the library involved the immunoSEQ multiplex PCR assay. TCRdb took this table from immuneACCESS and kept in-frame rearrangements with V and J called. Such tables lack part of the clones; where checked against another copy, unresolved V genes explain under half of the gap, and the rest is unexplained. This sample holds 110,000 to 150,000 clones; under 90% were observed only once. Together, the top ten hold 1.5% to 2% of the sample. The specimen was PBMCs or T cells enriched from blood (not recorded which). Receptor source: a woman under 30 who had been exposed to COVID-19.

The chain has TRBV19 and TRBJ2-2, with D hard to call. Germline V gives CDR1 LNHDA, CDR2 SQIVND (reference sequence). The CDR3 spans 14 residues. Trimming left V 5 bases short and J 5 bases short, with 12 bases between. CDR3 sequence reads: CASSSTIRTGELFF. CDR3 bases: TGTGCCAGTAGTTCAACCATCAGGACCGGGGAGCTGTTTTTT.

The chain uses TRBV7-2 and TRBJ2-5; 9 bases line up with TRBD1. Germline V lookup: CDR1 SGHTA, CDR2 FQGNSA. There are 19 residues in the CDR3. V lost 5 bases and J lost 5; bases outside the gene matches: 21. For the CDR3, the DNA is TGTGCCAGCAGCCCGCTAGCGAGGGTGGGACAGGGCGCGTTGGAGACCCAGTACTTC. Translated, it gives CASSPLARVGQGALETQYF.

The genes are TRBV18 and TRBJ2-1, with 7 positions matching TRBD2. The junction had 7 bases not matched to a gene; V was cut back by 3 bases and J by 8 bases. CDR1 and CDR2 (germline): KGHSH, LQKENI. This CDR3 has 14 residues. The CDR3, as DNA: TGTGCCAGCTCACCGAAGAGCGGGATCGATGAGCAGTTCTTC. This codes for CASSPKSGIDEQFF. The variable domain in full, completed from reference TRBV18 and TRBJ2-1, reads NAGVMQNPRHLVRRRGQEARLRCSPMKGHSHVYWYRQLPEEGLKFMVYLQKENIIDESGMPKERFSAEFPKEGPSILRIQQVVRGDSAAYFCASSPKSGIDEQFFGPGTRLTVL.

This clone was seen just once. The chain uses TRBV7-8 and TRBJ2-1; 7 bases are a match to TRBD2. The CDR3 has 15 amino acids. CDR1 SGHVS and CDR2 FQNEAQ come from the germline V gene. Losses at the gene ends were 5 bases for V and 8 bases for J; bases not matched to a gene: 12. Written as DNA, the CDR3 is TGTGCCAGCAGCCGAGAAGGACTAGTGCTTCATGAGCAGTTCTTC. It encodes CASSREGLVLHEQFF.

The rearrangement joins TRBV10-3 to TRBJ1-1, with D possibly TRBD1 on 6 matching bases. The CDR3 has 15 amino acids. V was cut by 0 bases and J by 5 bases, with 13 bases left in between. CDR1 is ENHRY and CDR2 is SYGVKD in the germline V gene. This CDR3 is CAISESTRQGTEAFF. The CDR3 DNA is TGTGCCATCAGTGAGTCGACGCGGCAGGGGACTGAAGCTTTCTTT.

This chain links TRBV5-1 with TRBJ2-1; D is perhaps TRBD1 (5 bases). The germline V gene has CDR1 SGHRS and CDR2 YFSETQ. Trimming removed 0 bases at V and 1 base at J, with 5 bases between. The CDR3 runs 14 residues. The CDR3 is CASSLGQSYNEQFF. As DNA, the CDR3 is TGCGCCAGCAGCTTGGGACAGTCCTACAATGAGCAGTTCTTC.

This clone occurred a few times. The CDR3 coding sequence is TGCGCCAGCAGTGAATCAGGGTATAGCAATCAGCCCCAGCATTTT. Translating gives CASSESGYSNQPQHF. V usage is TRBV10-1 and J usage is TRBJ1-5; TRBD1 might be the D (5 bases). CDR3 size: 15 residues. Germline V gene sequence: CDR1 WNHNN, CDR2 SYGVQD (reference sequence). V was pared by 3 bases and J by 0 bases, with 9 bases between.

This clone occurred once. This chain uses TRBV6-5 with TRBJ1-4, with D perhaps matching TRBD1 (6 bases). The CDR3 contains 14 residues. Germline V gives CDR1 MNHEY, CDR2 SVGAGI. V gave up 5 bases and J gave up 8 bases, with 15 bases separating them. CDR3: CASSRNREGEKLFF. DNA of the CDR3: TGTGCCAGCAGTCGCAACAGGGAAGGCGAAAAACTGTTTTTT.